The present entry profiles one T cell receptor (beta chain) with its context. Antigen specificity is unknown. The repertoire was sequenced with immunoSEQ multiplex PCR; TCRdb's copy has only in-frame clones and lacks some. The sample has under 100,000 clones; around nine tenths are singletons. This record belongs to a study of T cell responses to AZD1222 COVID-19 vaccine. Study at large: Second-dose schedules of about 4 or about 12 weeks were combined.

Whole-study findings and limits: White British people made up most donors, females outnumbered males, and clonal diversity was possibly underestimated. Spike as a whole was targeted by vaccine-associated CD4 TCRs, dominant at 160-218 and 743-854. Nearly half of spike-specific TCRs reportedly target unmutated variant regions.

Trimming shortened V by 5 bases and J by 6 bases, and 16 bases separated the two germline ends. The germline V gene has CDR1 MNHEY and CDR2 SVGEGT. This CDR3 has 15 residues. This TCR came from an adult in good health. This specimen consisted of peripheral blood, obtained on day 0 of AZD1222 vaccination. The V call is TRBV6-2 or TRBV6-3, the J call TRBJ2-2, with D unresolved. The CDR3 spells CASSRAVVGAGELFF. Here the CDR3 DNA reads TGTGCCAGCAGTCGGGCCGTTGTCGGCGCCGGGGAGCTGTTTTTT.